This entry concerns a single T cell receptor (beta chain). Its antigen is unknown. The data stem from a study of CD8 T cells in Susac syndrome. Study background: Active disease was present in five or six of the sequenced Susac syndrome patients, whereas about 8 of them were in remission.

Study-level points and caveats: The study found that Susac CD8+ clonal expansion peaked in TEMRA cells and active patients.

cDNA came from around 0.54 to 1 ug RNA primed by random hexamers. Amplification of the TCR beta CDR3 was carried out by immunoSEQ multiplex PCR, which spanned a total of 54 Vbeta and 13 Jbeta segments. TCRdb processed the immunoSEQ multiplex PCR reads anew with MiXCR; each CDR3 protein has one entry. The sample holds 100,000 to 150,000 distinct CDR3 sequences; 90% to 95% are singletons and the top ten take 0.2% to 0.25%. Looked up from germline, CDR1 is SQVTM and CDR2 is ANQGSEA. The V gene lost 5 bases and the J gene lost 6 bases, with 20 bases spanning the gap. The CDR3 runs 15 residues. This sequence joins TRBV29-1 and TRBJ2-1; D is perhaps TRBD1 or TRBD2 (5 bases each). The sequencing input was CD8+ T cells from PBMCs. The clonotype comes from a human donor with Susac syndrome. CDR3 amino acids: CSVRSGTRELNEQFF. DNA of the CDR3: TGCAGCGTTAGATCGGGGACCAGAGAACTCAATGAGCAGTTCTTC.